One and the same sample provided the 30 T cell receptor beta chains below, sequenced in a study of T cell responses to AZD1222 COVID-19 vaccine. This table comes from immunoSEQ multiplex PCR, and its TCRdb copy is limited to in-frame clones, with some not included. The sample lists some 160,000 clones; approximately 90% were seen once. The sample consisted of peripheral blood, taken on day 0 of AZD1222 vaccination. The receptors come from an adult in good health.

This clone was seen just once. The CDR3 bases are TGTGCCAGTAGAGACCCGGGCCTCGGGCGTGAAAAACTGTTTTTT. It yields the protein CASRDPGLGREKLFF. The genes are TRBV19 and TRBJ1-4; D ambiguous. CDR1 is LNHDA and CDR2 is SQIVND in the germline V gene (reference sequence). V lost 6 bases and J 7 bases, leaving 18 bases between the germline ends. The CDR3 contains 15 residues.

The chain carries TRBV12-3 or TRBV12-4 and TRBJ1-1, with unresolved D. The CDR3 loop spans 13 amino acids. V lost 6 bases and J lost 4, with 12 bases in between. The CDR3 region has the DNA TGTGCCAGCAGCAAACAGAGTTCCACTGAAGCTTTCTTT. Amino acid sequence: CASSKQSSTEAFF.

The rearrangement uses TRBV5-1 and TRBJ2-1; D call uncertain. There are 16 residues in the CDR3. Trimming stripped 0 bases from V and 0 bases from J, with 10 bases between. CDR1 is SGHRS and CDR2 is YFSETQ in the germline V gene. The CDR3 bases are TGCGCCAGCAGCTTGGGCTACCCAAGCTCCTACAATGAGCAGTTCTTC. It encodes CASSLGYPSSYNEQFF.

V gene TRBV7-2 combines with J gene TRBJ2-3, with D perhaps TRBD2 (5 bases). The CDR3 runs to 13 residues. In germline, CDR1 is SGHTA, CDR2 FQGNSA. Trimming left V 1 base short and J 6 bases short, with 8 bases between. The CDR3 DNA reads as TGTGCCAGCAGCTTAGTGCGAGGGGATACGCAGTATTTT. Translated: CASSLVRGDTQYF.

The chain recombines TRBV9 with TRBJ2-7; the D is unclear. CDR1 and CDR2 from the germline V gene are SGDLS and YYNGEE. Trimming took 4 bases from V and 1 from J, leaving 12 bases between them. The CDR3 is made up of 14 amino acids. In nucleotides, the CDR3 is TGTGCCAGCAGCCCCCTGGGCAGTTCCTACGAGCAGTACTTC. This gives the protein CASSPLGSSYEQYF.

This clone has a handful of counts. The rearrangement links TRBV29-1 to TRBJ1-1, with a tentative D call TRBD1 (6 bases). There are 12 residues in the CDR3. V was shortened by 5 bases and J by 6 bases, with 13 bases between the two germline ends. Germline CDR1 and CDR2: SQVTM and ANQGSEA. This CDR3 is CSVLRGLSEAFF. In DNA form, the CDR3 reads TGCAGCGTTCTTCGGGGGCTCTCTGAAGCTTTCTTT.

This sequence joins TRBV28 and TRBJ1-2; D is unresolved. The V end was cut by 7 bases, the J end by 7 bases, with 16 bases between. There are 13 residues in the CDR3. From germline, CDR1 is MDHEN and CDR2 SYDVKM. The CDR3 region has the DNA TGTGCCAGCACCCTCTCCACGGGGTTTGGCTACACCTTC. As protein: CASTLSTGFGYTF.

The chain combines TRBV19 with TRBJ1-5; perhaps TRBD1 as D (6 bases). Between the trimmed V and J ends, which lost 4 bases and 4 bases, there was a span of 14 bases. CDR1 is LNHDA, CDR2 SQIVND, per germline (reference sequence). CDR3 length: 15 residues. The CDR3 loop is CASSKMGGPNQPQHF. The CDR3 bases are TGTGCCAGTAGTAAAATGGGGGGCCCTAATCAGCCCCAGCATTTT.

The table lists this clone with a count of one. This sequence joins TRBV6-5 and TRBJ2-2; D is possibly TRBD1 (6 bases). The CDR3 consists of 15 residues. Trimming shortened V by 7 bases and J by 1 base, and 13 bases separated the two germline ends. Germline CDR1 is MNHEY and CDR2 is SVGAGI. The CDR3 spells CASTLGTKNTGELFF. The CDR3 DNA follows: TGTGCCAGCACATTAGGGACAAAGAACACCGGGGAGCTGTTTTTT.

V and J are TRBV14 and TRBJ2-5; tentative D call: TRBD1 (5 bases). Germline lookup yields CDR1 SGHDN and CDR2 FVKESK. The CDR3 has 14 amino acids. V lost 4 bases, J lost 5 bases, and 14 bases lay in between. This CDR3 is CASSRTRVPETQYF. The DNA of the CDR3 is TGTGCCAGCAGCCGAACCAGGGTCCCCGAGACCCAGTACTTC.

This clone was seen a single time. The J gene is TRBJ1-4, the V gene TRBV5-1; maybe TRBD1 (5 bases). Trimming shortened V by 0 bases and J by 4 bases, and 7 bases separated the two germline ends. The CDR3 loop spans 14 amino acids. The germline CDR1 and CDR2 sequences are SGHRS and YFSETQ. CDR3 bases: TGCGCCAGCAGCTTGGCGGGGGTTAATGAAAAACTGTTTTTT. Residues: CASSLAGVNEKLFF.

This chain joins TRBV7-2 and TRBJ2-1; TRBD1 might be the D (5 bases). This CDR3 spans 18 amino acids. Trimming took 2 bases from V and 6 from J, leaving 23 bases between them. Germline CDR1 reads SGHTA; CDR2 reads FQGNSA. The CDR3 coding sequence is TGTGCCAGCAGCTTAAGGGGCCCAGACGAACCTTCTGTCAATGAGCAGTTCTTC. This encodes CASSLRGPDEPSVNEQFF.

CDR3: CASSRTGAIGETQYF. In DNA, the CDR3 is TGTGCCAGCAGTAGGACAGGGGCGATTGGGGAGACCCAGTACTTC. V is TRBV7-9 and J is TRBJ2-5; the match to TRBD1 covers 9 bases. Germline-derived CDR1 and CDR2 are SEHNR and FQNEAQ (reference sequence). The CDR3 is 15 residues long. Trimming removed 6 bases from V and 5 bases from J; junction bases left unmatched: 10.

CDR3 nucleotide sequence: TGTGCCAGTACCATTAGACGACAGGGACAATTTTCCTACGAGCAGTACTTC. Protein sequence: CASTIRRQGQFSYEQYF. The V gene is TRBV19, the J gene TRBJ2-7; 7 nucleotides match TRBD1. The length of the CDR3 is 17 residues. The V segment lost 7 bases and the J segment 1 base; nucleotides outside the gene matches: 16. The germline CDR1 and CDR2 sequences are LNHDA and SQIVND (reference sequence).

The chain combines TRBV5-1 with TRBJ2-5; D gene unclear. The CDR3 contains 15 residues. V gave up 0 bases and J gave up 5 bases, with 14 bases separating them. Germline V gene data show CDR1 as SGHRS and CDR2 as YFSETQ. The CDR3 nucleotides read TGCGCCAGCAGCTTGGCCGACCCCCTTGGGGAGACCCAGTACTTC. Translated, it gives CASSLADPLGETQYF.

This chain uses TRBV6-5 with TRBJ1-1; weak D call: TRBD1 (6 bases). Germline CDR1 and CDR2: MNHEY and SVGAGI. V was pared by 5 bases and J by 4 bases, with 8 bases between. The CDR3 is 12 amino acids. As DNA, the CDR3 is TGTGCCAGCAGTCTCAGGGGCACTGAAGCTTTCTTT. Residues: CASSLRGTEAFF.

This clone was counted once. CDR3 DNA: TGTGCCAGCAGCCAGCCAACTGGGACTAGCGGAAGAGATACGCAGTATTTT. This codes for CASSQPTGTSGRDTQYF. V is TRBV4-2 and J is TRBJ2-3, with 11 bases lining up with TRBD2. Germline CDR1 is LGHNA and CDR2 is YNFKEQ. The junction had 10 bases not matched to a gene; V was cut back by 3 bases and J by 5 bases. CDR3 size: 17 residues.

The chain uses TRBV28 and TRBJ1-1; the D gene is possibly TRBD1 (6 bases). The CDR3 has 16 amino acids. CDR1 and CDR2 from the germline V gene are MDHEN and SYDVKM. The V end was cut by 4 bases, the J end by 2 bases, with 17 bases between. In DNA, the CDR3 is TGTGCCAGCAGTTCTTGGGACAAGGGGTCTAACACTGAAGCTTTCTTT. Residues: CASSSWDKGSNTEAFF.

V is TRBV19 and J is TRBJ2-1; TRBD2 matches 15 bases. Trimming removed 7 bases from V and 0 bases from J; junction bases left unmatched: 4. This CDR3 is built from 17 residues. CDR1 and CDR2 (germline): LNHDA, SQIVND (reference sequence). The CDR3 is CASTGTSGRSSYNEQFF. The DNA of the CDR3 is TGTGCCAGTACCGGGACTAGCGGGAGGAGCTCCTACAATGAGCAGTTCTTC.

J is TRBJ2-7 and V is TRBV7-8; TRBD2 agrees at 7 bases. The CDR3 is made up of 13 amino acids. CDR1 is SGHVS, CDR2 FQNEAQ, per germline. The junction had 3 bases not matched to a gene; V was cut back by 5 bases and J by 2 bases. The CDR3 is CASSPGRTYEQYF. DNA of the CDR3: TGTGCCAGCAGCCCCGGGAGGACCTACGAGCAGTACTTC.

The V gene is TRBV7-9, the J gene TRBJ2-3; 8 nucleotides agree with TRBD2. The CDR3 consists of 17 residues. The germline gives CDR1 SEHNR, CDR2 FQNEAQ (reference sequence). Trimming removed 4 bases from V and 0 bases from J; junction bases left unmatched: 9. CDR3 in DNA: TGTGCCAGCAGCTCCCCCATTACGGGAGGGAGCACAGATACGCAGTATTTT. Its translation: CASSSPITGGSTDTQYF.

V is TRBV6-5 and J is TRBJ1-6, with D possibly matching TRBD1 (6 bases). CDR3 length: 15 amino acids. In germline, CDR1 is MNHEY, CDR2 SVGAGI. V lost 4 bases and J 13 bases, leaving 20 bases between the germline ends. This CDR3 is CASSSEGGPPLPLHF. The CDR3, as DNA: TGTGCCAGCAGTTCTGAGGGGGGGCCCCCCCTCCCCCTCCACTTT.

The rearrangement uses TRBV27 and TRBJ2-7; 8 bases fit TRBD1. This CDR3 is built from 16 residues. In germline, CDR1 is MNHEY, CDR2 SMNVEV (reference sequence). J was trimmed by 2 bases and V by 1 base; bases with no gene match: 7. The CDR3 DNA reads TGTGCCAGCAGTTTATGGACAGGGAGCCCCCCCTACGAGCAGTACTTC. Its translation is CASSLWTGSPPYEQYF.

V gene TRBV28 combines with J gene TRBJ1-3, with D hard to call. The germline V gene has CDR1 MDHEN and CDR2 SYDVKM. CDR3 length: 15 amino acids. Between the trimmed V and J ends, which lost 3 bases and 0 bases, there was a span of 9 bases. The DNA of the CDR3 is TGTGCCAGCAGTTTTAGGCCTAGCTCTGGAAACACCATATATTTT. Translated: CASSFRPSSGNTIYF.

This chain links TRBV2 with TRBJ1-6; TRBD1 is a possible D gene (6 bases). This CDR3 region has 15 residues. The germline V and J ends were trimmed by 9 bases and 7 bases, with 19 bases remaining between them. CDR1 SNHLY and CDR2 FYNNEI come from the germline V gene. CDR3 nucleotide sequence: TGTGCCAGTACTCTAGAGCGGGACACAAATTCACCCCTCCACTTT. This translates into CASTLERDTNSPLHF.

The DNA of the CDR3 is TGCGCCAGCAGCCAGGATTTGAGCTCCTACAATGAGCAGTTCTTC. Its translation: CASSQDLSSYNEQFF. V is TRBV4-1 and J is TRBJ2-1; no definite D call. This CDR3 spans 15 amino acids. Trimming took 3 bases from V and 0 from J, leaving 9 bases between them. Germline CDR1 reads MGHRA; CDR2 reads YSYEKL.

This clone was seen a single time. CDR3 loop: CASRLAGGGAEQFF. CDR3 DNA sequence: TGTGCCAGTAGGCTAGCGGGAGGGGGGGCCGAGCAGTTCTTC. This chain connects TRBV19 to TRBJ2-1, with 12 nucleotides matching TRBD2. Trimming cost V 6 bases and J 10 bases; bases outside gene matches: 7. Germline lookup yields CDR1 LNHDA and CDR2 SQIVND (reference sequence). The CDR3 is made up of 14 amino acids. Full variable domain (missing parts from reference TRBV19 and TRBJ2-1): DGGITQSPKYLFRKEGQNVTLSCEQNLNHDAMYWYRQDPGQGLRLIYYSQIVNDFQKGDIAEGYSVSREKKESFPLTVTSAQKNPTAFYLCASRLAGGGAEQFFGPGTRLTVL.

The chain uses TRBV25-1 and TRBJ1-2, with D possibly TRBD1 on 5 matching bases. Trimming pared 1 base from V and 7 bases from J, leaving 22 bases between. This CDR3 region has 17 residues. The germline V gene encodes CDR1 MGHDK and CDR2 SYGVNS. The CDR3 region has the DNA TGTGCCAGCAGTGAATTCGCCTCGGGGATAGGGGTTGGTGGCTACACCTTC. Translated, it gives CASSEFASGIGVGGYTF.

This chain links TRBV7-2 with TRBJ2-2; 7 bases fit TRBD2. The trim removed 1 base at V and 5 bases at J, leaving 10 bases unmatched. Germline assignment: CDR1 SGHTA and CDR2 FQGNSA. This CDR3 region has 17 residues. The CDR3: CASSLGAPGLPTGELFF. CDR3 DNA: TGTGCCAGCAGCTTAGGGGCCCCGGGACTACCTACCGGGGAGCTGTTTTTT.

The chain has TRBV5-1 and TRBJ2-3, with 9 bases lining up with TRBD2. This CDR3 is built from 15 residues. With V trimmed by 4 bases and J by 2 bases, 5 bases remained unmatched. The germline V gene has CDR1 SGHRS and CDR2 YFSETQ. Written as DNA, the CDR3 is TGCGCCAGCAGCCACTCTAGCGGGGACACAGATACGCAGTATTTT. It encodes CASSHSSGDTDTQYF.